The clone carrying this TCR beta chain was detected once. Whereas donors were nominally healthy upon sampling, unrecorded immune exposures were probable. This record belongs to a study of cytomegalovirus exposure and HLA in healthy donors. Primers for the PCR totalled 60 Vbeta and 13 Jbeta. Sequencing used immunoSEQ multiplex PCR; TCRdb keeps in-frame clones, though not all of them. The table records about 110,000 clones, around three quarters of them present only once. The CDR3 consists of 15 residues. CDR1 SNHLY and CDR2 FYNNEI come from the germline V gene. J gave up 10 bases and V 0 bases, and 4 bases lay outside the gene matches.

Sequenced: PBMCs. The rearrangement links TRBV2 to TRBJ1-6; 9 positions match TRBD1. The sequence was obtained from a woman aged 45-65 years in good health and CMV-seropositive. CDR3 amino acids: CASSEAGTGHSPLHF. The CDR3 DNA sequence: TGTGCCAGCAGTGAAGCAGGGACAGGGCACTCACCCCTCCACTTT. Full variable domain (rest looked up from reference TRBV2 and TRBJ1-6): EPEVTQTPSHQVTQMGQEVILRCVPISNHLYFYWYRQILGQKVEFLVSFYNNEISEKSEIFDDQFSVERPDGSNFTLKIRSTKLEDSAMYFCASSEAGTGHSPLHFGNGTRLTVT.